This T cell receptor beta chain was obtained from a study of blood T cell repertoires in COVID-19. Per the original data handling: Amplified reference gene primers provided the basis for estimating nucleated cell counts. Only in-frame clones appear in the TCRdb table, and some are missing; sequencing was by immunoSEQ multiplex PCR. V, J and clone size derive from that table, while D and trimming were established from the DNA sequence. The sample has tens of thousands of clones, under 90% seen once; the top ten hold 8.8%. This receptor was identified in a man between 60 and 75 years old with acute or convalescent COVID-19. The sequenced sample consisted of peripheral blood.

The CDR3: CAWGLAGGYQETQYF. As DNA, the CDR3 is TGTGCCTGGGGACTAGCGGGGGGCTACCAAGAGACCCAGTACTTC. This chain links TRBV30 with TRBJ2-5, with 14 nucleotides matching TRBD2. Germline CDR1 reads GTSNPN; CDR2 reads SVGIG (reference sequence). This CDR3 comprises 15 residues. Losses at the gene ends were 5 bases for V and 0 bases for J; bases not matched to a gene: 2.